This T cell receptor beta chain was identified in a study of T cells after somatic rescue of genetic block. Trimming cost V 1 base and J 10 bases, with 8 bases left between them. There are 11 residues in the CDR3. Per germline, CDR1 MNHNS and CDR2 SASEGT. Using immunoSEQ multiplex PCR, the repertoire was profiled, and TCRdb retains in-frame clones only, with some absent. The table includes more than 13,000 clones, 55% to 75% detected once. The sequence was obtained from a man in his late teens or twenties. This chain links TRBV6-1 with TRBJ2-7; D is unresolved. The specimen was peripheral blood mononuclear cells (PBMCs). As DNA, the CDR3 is TGTGCCAGCAGTGAAGGACTGACACAGTACTTC. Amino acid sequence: CASSEGLTQYF.